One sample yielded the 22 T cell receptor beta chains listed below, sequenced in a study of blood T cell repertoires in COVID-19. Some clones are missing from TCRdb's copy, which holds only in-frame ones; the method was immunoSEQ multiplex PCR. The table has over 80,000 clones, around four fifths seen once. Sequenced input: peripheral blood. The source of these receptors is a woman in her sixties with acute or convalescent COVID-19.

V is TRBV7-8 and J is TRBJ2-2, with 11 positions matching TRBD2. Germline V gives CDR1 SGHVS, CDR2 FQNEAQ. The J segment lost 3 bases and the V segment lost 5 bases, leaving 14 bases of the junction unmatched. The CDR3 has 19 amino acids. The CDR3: CASSLRLAGRLVDTGELFF. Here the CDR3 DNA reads TGTGCCAGCAGCCTCCGACTAGCGGGGCGGCTAGTGGACACCGGGGAGCTGTTTTTT. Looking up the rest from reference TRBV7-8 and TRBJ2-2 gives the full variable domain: GAGVSQSPRYKVAKRGQDVALRCDPISGHVSLFWYQQALGQGPEFLTYFQNEAQLDKSGLPSDRFFAERPEGSVSTLKIQRTQQEDSAVYLCASSLRLAGRLVDTGELFFGEGSRLTVL.

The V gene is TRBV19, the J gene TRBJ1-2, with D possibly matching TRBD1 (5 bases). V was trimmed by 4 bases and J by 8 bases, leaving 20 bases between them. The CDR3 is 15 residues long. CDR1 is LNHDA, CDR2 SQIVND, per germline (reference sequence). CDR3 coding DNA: TGTGCCAGTAGTAAAGGGACTATAGACACTATGGGCTACACCTTC. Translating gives CASSKGTIDTMGYTF.

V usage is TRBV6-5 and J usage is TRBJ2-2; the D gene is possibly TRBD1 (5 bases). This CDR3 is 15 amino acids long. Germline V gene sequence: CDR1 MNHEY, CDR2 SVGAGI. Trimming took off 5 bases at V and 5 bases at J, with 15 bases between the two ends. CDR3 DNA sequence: TGTGCCAGCAGTACCAGACAGCTGGGGACCGGGGAGCTGTTTTTT. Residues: CASSTRQLGTGELFF.

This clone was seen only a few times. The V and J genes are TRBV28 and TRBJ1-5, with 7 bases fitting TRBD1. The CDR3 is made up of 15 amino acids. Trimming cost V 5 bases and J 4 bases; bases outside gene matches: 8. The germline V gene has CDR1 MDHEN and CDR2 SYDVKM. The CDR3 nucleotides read TGTGCCAGCAGTCCGCTCACAGGGGCGAATCAGCCCCAGCATTTT. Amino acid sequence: CASSPLTGANQPQHF.

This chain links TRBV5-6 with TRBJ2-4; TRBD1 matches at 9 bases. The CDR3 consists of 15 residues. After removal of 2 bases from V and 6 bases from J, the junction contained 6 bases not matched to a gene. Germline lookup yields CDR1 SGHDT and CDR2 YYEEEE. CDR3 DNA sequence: TGTGCCAGCAGCTTCGGATCGGGACAGGGAAACATTCAGTACTTC. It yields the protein CASSFGSGQGNIQYF.

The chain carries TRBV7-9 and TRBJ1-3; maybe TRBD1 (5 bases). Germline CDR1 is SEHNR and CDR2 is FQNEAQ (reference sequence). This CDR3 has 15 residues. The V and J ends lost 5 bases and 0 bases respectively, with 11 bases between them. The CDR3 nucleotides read TGTGCCAGCAGCCAAGGGGCCATCTCTGGAAACACCATATATTTT. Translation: CASSQGAISGNTIYF.

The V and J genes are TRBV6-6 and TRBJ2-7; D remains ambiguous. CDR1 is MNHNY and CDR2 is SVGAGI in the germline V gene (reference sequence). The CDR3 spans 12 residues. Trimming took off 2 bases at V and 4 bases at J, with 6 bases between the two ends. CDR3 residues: CASSYTLYEQYF. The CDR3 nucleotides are TGTGCCAGCAGTTACACTTTATACGAGCAGTACTTC.

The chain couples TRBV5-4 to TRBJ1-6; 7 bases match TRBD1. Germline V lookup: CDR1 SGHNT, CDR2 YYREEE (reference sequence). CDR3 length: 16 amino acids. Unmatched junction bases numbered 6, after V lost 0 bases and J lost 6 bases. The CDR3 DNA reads TGTGCCAGCAGCTTGGCCGAACAGGGGCCTAATTCACCCCTCCACTTT. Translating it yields CASSLAEQGPNSPLHF.

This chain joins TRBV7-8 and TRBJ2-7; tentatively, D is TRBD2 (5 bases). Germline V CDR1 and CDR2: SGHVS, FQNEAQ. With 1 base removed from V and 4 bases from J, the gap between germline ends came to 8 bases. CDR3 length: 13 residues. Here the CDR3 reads CASSLGETYEQYF. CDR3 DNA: TGTGCCAGCAGCTTAGGGGAGACGTACGAGCAGTACTTC.

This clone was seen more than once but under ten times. In nucleotides, the CDR3 is TGTGCCAGCAGTCCTGGGACTTCAACCTACAATGAGCAGTTCTTC. It yields the protein CASSPGTSTYNEQFF. This chain uses TRBV7-2 with TRBJ2-1; TRBD2 is a possible D gene (6 bases). Germline-derived CDR1 and CDR2 are SGHTA and FQGNSA. V lost 6 bases to trimming and J lost 2 bases, with 14 bases between them. The CDR3 runs to 15 residues.

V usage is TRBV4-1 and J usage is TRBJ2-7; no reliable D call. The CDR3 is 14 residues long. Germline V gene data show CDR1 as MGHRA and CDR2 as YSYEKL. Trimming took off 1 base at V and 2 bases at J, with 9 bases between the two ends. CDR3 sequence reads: CASSQANMAYEQYF. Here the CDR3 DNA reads TGCGCCAGCAGCCAAGCAAACATGGCCTACGAGCAGTACTTC.

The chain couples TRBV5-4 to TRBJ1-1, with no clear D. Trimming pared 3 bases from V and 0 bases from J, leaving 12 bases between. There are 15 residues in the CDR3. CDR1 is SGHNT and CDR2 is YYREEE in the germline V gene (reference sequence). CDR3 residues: CASSSPKRLNTEAFF. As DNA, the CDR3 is TGTGCCAGCAGCTCACCGAAGAGATTGAACACTGAAGCTTTCTTT.

For the CDR3, the DNA is TGTGCCAGCAGTGACGGGGGGGCCACAGATACGCAGTATTTT. Translated, it gives CASSDGGATDTQYF. The rearrangement links TRBV6-4 to TRBJ2-3; tentative D call: TRBD2 (7 bases). This CDR3 is 14 amino acids long. Trimming cost V 2 bases and J 2 bases, with 8 bases left between them. Germline V CDR1 and CDR2: MRHNA, SNTAGT.

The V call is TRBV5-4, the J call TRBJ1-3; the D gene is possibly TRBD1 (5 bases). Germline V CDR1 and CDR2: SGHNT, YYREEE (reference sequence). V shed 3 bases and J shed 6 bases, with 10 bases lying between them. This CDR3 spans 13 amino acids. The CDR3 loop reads CASSYRTSNTIYF. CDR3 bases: TGTGCCAGCAGCTACCGGACATCAAACACCATATATTTT. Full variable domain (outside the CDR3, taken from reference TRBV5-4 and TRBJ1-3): ETGVTQSPTHLIKTRGQQVTLRCSSQSGHNTVSWYQQALGQGPQFIFQYYREEENGRGNFPPRFSGLQFPNYSSELNVNALELDDSALYLCASSYRTSNTIYFGEGSWLTVV.

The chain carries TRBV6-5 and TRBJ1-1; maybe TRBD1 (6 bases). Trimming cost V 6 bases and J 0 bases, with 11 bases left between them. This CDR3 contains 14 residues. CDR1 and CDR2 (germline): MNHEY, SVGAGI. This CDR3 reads CASRRQDLNTEAFF. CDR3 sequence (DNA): TGTGCCAGCAGGCGACAGGATCTGAACACTGAAGCTTTCTTT.

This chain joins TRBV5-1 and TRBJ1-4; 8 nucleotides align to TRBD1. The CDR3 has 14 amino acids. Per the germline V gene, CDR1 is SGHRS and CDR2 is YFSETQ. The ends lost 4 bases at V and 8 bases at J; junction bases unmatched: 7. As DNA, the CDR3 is TGCGCCAGCAGCGCGGACAGGGTTGAGGAAAAACTGTTTTTT. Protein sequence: CASSADRVEEKLFF.

The CDR3 nucleotides read TGTGCCACCAGTGAAAACAGGGCGGATACGCAGTATTTT. Encoded protein: CATSENRADTQYF. V is TRBV24-1 and J is TRBJ2-3, with a weak D call TRBD1 (6 bases). This CDR3 has 13 residues. Germline CDR1 is KGHDR and CDR2 is SFDVKD. Trimming cost V 4 bases and J 6 bases, with 10 bases left between them.

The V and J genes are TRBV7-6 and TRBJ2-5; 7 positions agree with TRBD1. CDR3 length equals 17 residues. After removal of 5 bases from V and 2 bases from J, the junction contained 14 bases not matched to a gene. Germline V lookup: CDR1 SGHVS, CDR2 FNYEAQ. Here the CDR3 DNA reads TGTGCCAGCAGCCTACTGCCGGGACAGTCTGATCAAGAGACCCAGTACTTC. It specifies CASSLLPGQSDQETQYF.

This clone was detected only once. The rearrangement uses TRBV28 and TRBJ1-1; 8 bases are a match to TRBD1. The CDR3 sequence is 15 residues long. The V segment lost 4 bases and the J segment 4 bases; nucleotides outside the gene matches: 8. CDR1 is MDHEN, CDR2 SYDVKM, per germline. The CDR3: CASSSGQGVRTEAFF. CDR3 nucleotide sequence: TGTGCCAGCAGTTCCGGACAGGGAGTGCGCACTGAAGCTTTCTTT.

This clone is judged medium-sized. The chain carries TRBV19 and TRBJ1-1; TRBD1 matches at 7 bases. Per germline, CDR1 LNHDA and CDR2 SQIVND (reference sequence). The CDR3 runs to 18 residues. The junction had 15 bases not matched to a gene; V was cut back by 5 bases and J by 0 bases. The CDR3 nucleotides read TGTGCCAGTAGTCCCTGGGACAGTCAGACGATAATGAACACTGAAGCTTTCTTT. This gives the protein CASSPWDSQTIMNTEAFF.

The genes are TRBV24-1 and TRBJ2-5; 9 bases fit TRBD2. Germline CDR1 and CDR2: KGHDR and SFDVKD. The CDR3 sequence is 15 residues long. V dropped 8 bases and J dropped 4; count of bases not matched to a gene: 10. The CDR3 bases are TGTGCCACCAAGGCGGGAGGGCTACTGGGAGAGACCCAGTACTTC. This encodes CATKAGGLLGETQYF.

DNA of the CDR3: TGTGCCAGCAGTGACAGCAGGGACAGCTATGGCTACACCTTC. Translating it yields CASSDSRDSYGYTF. This chain joins TRBV27 and TRBJ1-2; TRBD1 agrees at 7 bases. Germline CDR1 MNHEY, CDR2 SMNVEV (reference sequence). V shed 5 bases, J shed 4 bases, and the junction held 7 bases outside the gene matches. This CDR3 has 14 residues.